These T cell receptor beta chains were read from a single sample in a study of cytomegalovirus exposure and HLA in healthy donors. Here immunoSEQ multiplex PCR was the method, and the copy in TCRdb shows in-frame clones only, minus some. In the table there are about 150,000 clones, about two thirds of which are singletons. The material sequenced was PBMCs. The receptors derive from a woman younger than 35 in good health and CMV-seronegative. The CDR3 runs from the conserved cysteine through the conserved F or W. A D gene is named only where the DNA matches it firmly. Rows may omit the clone size; those that give it use once, few, many or a size class.

v_gene	d_gene	j_gene	abundance	CDR3aa	CDR3nt
TRBV4-1	.	TRBJ1-4	.	CASSQTPANEKLFF	TGCGCCAGCAGCCAAACCCCGGCTAATGAAAAACTGTTTTTT
TRBV5-6	.	TRBJ2-1	.	CASSFLGYNEQFF	TGTGCCAGCAGCTTCCTCGGGTACAATGAGCAGTTCTTC
TRBV10-3	TRBD2	TRBJ2-1	.	CAIRRTSGGYNEQFF	TGTGCCATCAGACGGACTAGCGGGGGTTACAATGAGCAGTTCTTC
TRBV6-4	TRBD2	TRBJ2-1	many	CASSPSGGANNEQFF	TGTGCCAGCAGTCCTAGCGGGGGGGCGAACAATGAGCAGTTCTTC
TRBV29-1	.	TRBJ1-4	.	CSVEGGGNEKLFF	TGCAGCGTTGAAGGAGGTGGAAATGAAAAACTGTTTTTT
TRBV7-2	.	TRBJ1-4	.	CASSLRAGGLEATNEQLFF	TGTGCCAGCAGCTTAAGGGCCGGGGGTTTAGAAGCAACTAATGAACAACTGTTTTTT
TRBV2	.	TRBJ1-3	.	CASVQGFSGNTIYF	TGTGCCAGCGTACAGGGCTTCTCTGGAAACACCATATATTTT
TRBV19	.	TRBJ2-1	.	CASKELGGLEQFF	TGTGCCAGTAAGGAACTAGGGGGTCTTGAGCAGTTCTTC
TRBV7-9	TRBD2	TRBJ2-5	once	CSSSLVAGFQETQYF	TGTTCCAGCAGCTTAGTAGCGGGGTTTCAAGAGACCCAGTACTTC
TRBV2	.	TRBJ2-1	.	CASSESATYNEQFF	TGTGCCAGCTCAGAAAGCGCTACCTACAATGAGCAGTTCTTC
TRBV5-6	.	TRBJ2-1	.	CASSNRVWEQFF	TGTGCCAGCAGCAACAGGGTTTGGGAGCAGTTCTTC
TRBV5-6	TRBD2	TRBJ2-5	.	CASSLWGLAVQETQYF	TGTGCCAGCAGCTTGTGGGGACTAGCGGTTCAAGAGACCCAGTACTTC
TRBV9	TRBD1	TRBJ2-3	.	CASSPRTGSGADTQYF	TGTGCCAGCAGCCCCCGGACAGGGTCAGGGGCAGATACGCAGTATTTT
TRBV6-5	TRBD1	TRBJ1-4	.	CATRTGANEKLFF	TGTGCCACCCGGACAGGGGCTAATGAAAAACTGTTTTTT
TRBV27	.	TRBJ1-2	.	CASSTGRGNYGYTF	TGTGCCAGCAGTACAGGGCGAGGTAACTATGGCTACACCTTC
TRBV19	.	TRBJ1-1	.	CASSFGTEAFF	TGTGCCAGTAGTTTCGGCACTGAAGCTTTCTTT
TRBV19	.	TRBJ1-1	.	CASNDRMNTEAFF	TGTGCCAGTAATGACAGGATGAACACTGAAGCTTTCTTT
TRBV7-6	TRBD1	TRBJ2-7	.	CASSLTGDYEQYF	TGTGCCAGCAGCCTGACAGGGGACTACGAGCAGTACTTC
TRBV18	.	TRBJ1-6	.	CASSPPGGPSRSSPLHF	TGTGCCAGCTCACCACCGGGAGGCCCGTCGAGGAGTTCACCCCTCCACTTT
TRBV19	.	TRBJ1-1	.	CASSTREGNTEAFF	TGTGCCAGTAGTACCAGGGAGGGTAACACTGAAGCTTTCTTT
TRBV7-3	TRBD1	TRBJ2-4	.	CASSLGQEAAKNIQYF	TGTGCCAGCAGCCTAGGACAGGAGGCGGCCAAAAACATTCAGTACTTC
TRBV5-1	TRBD2	TRBJ2-5	.	CASSLGVAGEVETQYF	TGCGCCAGCAGCTTGGGGGTAGCGGGAGAAGTGGAGACCCAGTACTTC
TRBV2	.	TRBJ1-1	.	CAIGGGANTEAFF	TGTGCCATAGGAGGGGGGGCGAACACTGAAGCTTTCTTT
TRBV5-1	.	TRBJ2-7	.	CASSLVRGSNEQYF	TGCGCCAGCAGCTTGGTTAGGGGGAGCAACGAGCAGTACTTC
TRBV4-3	.	TRBJ2-4	.	CASSPQGSLNIQYF	TGCGCCAGCAGCCCACAGGGCTCTTTAAACATTCAGTACTTC
TRBV6-5	.	TRBJ1-2	.	CASSSLNVLYGYTF	TGTGCCAGCAGTTCCTTAAACGTACTGTATGGCTACACCTTC
TRBV7-9	TRBD1	TRBJ2-5	.	CASSPRQGQETQYF	TGTGCCAGCAGCCCCCGACAGGGGCAAGAGACCCAGTACTTC
TRBV21-1	.	TRBJ2-1	.	CASSNLTGYSYNEQFF	TGTGCCAGCAGCAACCTGACAGGTTACTCCTACAATGAGCAGTTCTTC
TRBV5-1	TRBD1	TRBJ2-1	.	CASSLGTGVNNEQFF	TGCGCCAGCAGCCTAGGGACAGGGGTCAACAATGAGCAGTTCTTC
TRBV5-4	.	TRBJ1-3	.	CASSFTGGRSTVYF	TGTGCCAGCAGCTTCACTGGGGGCCGGTCGACGGTATATTTT
TRBV5-1	TRBD1	TRBJ2-1	once	CASSLALGGGDEQFF	TGCGCCAGCAGCTTGGCGCTAGGGGGCGGAGATGAGCAGTTCTTC
TRBV20-1	.	TRBJ2-1	few	CSARQINEQFF	TGCAGTGCCCGACAGATCAATGAGCAGTTCTTC
TRBV5-1	TRBD1	TRBJ2-1	.	CASSLGQGAGDEQFF	TGCGCCAGCAGCTTGGGACAGGGGGCCGGAGATGAGCAGTTCTTC
TRBV7-9	.	TRBJ1-2	.	CASYPRGKGDGYTF	TGTGCCAGCTATCCTAGGGGAAAAGGGGATGGCTACACCTTC
TRBV4-3	.	TRBJ2-7	.	CASSQEPGQFLCEQYF	TGCGCCAGCAGCCAAGAACCCGGACAGTTTCTGTGTGAGCAGTACTTC
TRBV29-1	.	TRBJ2-1	.	CSVETFRDEQFF	TGCAGCGTTGAAACCTTTCGCGATGAGCAGTTCTTC
TRBV7-2	.	TRBJ1-2	.	CASSLGQGPYGYTF	TGTGCCAGCAGCTTAGGGCAGGGCCCCTATGGCTACACCTTC
TRBV19	.	TRBJ1-1	.	CASSPASDEAFF	TGTGCCAGTAGTCCTGCGAGCGATGAAGCTTTCTTT
TRBV6-5	.	TRBJ2-2	.	CASTRTNTGELFF	TGTGCCAGCACGAGGACGAACACCGGGGAGCTGTTTTTT
TRBV18	.	TRBJ2-5	.	CASSPPAGQETQYF	TGTGCCAGCTCACCACCGGCAGGGCAAGAGACCCAGTACTTC
TRBV28	TRBD1	TRBJ2-7	.	CASSPGQGSYEQYF	TGTGCCAGCAGTCCCGGACAGGGCTCCTACGAGCAGTACTTC
TRBV29-1	.	TRBJ1-1	.	CSVARRLNTEAFF	TGCAGCGTGGCGAGACGACTAAACACTGAAGCTTTCTTT
TRBV7-2	.	TRBJ1-2	.	CASSFRRSGSYGYTF	TGTGCCAGCAGCTTTCGTCGGAGCGGGAGCTATGGCTACACCTTC
TRBV5-6	TRBD1	TRBJ1-4	.	CASSRRTGRQEKLFF	TGTGCCAGCAGCCGCCGGACAGGCCGACAGGAAAAACTGTTTTTT
TRBV7-8	.	TRBJ2-2	.	CASSLMLATGELFF	TGTGCCAGCAGCTTGATGCTAGCCACCGGGGAGCTGTTTTTT
TRBV19	TRBD1	TRBJ2-5	.	CASSRGTGKETQYF	TGTGCCAGTAGCCGGGGGACAGGGAAAGAGACCCAGTACTTC